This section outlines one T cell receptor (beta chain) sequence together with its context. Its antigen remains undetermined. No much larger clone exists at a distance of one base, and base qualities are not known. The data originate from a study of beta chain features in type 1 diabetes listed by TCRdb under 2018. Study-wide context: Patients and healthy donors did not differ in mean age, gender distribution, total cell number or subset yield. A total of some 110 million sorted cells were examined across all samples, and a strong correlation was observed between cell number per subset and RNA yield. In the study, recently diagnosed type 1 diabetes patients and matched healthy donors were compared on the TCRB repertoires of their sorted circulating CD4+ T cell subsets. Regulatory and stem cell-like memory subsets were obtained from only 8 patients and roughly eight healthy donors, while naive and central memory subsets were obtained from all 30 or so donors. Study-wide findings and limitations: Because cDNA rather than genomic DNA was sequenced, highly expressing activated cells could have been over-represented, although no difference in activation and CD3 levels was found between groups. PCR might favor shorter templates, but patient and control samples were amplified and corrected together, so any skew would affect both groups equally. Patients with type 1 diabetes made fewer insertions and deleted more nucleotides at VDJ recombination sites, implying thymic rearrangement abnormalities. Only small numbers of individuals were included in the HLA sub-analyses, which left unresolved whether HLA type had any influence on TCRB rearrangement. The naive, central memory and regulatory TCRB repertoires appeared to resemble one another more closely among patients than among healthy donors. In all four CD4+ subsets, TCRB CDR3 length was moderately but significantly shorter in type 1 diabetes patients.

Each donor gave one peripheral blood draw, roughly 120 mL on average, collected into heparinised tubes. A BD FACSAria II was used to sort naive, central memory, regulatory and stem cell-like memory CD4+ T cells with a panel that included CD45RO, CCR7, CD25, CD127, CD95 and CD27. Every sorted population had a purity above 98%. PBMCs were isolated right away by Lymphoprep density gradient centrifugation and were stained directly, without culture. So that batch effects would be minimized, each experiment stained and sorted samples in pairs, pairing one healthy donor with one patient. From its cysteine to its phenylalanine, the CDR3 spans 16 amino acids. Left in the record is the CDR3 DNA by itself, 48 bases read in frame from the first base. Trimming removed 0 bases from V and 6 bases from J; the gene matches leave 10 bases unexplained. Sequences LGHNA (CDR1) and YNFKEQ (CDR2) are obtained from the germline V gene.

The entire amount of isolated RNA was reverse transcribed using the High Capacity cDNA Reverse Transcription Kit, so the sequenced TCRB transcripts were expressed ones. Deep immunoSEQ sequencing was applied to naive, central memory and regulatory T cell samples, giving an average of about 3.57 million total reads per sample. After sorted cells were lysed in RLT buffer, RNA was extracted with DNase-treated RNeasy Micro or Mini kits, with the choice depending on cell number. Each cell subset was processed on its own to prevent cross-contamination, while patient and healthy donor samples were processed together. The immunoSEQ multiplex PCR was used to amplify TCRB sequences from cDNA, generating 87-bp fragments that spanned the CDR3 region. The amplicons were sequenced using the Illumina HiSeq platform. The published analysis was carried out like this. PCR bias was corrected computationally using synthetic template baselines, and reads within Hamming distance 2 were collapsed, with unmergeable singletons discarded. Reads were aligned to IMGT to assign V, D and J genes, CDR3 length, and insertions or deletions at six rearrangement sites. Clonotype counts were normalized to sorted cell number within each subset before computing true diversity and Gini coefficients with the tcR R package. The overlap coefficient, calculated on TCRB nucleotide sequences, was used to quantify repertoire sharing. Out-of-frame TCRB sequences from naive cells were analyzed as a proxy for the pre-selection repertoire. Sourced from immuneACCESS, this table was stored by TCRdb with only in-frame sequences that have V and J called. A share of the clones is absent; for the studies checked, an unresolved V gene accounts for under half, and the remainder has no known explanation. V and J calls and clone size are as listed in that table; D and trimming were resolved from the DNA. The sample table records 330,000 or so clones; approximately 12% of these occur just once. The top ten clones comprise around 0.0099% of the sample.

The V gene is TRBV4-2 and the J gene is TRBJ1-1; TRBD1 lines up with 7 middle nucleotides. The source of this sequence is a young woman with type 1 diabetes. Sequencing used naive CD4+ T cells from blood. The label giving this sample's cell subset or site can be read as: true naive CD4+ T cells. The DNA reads TGTGCCAGCAGCCAAGATTACAGACAGGGTTGGCCTGAAGCTTTCTTT. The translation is CASSQDYRQGWPEAFF.